The T cell receptor (beta chain) described here comes from a study of blood T cell repertoires in COVID-19. At the level of the study: Sources were T cells, B-cell-depleted T cells, or PBMCs; the material itself was cDNA or gDNA.

This CDR3 region has 16 residues. Germline V CDR1 and CDR2: MDHEN, SYDVKM. Trimming removed 3 bases at V and 0 bases at J, with 12 bases between. TCRdb's table, derived via immunoSEQ multiplex PCR, lists solely in-frame clones and lacks some. The data contain approximately 430,000 clones, about nine tenths of them singletons. The sequence was collected from a woman aged 25 to 39 with active or convalescent COVID-19. The sequenced sample was peripheral blood. The rearrangement uses TRBV28 and TRBJ1-3; D unclear. The CDR3 DNA is TGTGCCAGCAGTTTCTGGGGAGCCACCTCTGGAAACACCATATATTTT. Protein: CASSFWGATSGNTIYF.